These 11 T cell receptor beta chains were all obtained from the same sample, sequenced in a study of blood T cell repertoires in COVID-19. Profiled with immunoSEQ multiplex PCR; TCRdb holds only in-frame clones, not every one. This sample has some 260,000 clones, with 75% to 90% found just once. Sequencing was carried out using PBMCs or T cells enriched from blood (not recorded which). The receptors shown here come from a young woman with acute COVID-19.

This clone was counted once. The chain carries TRBV11-3 and TRBJ1-1, with TRBD1 as a possible D gene (5 bases). V was cut by 6 bases and J by 5 bases, with 13 bases left in between. This CDR3 comprises 13 residues. Germline V gene data show CDR1 as SGHNT and CDR2 as YENEEA. CDR3 DNA sequence: TGTGCCAGCAGTGCTACAGGCAGGACTGAAGCTTTCTTT. It specifies CASSATGRTEAFF.

The rearrangement links TRBV28 to TRBJ2-7; perhaps TRBD1 as D (6 bases). The CDR3 contains 13 residues. The V gene's germline CDR1 is MDHEN and CDR2 SYDVKM. V lost 10 bases to trimming and J lost 0 bases, with 13 bases between them. As DNA, the CDR3 is TGTGCCACACAGGGCGGTAACTCCTACGAGCAGTACTTC. Its translation is CATQGGNSYEQYF.

The V and J genes are TRBV3-1 (or the pseudogene TRBV3-2) and TRBJ1-1, with 7 bases aligning to TRBD1. Germline CDR1 is LGHDT and CDR2 is YNNKEL (reference sequence). This CDR3 spans 15 amino acids. V lost 4 bases to trimming and J lost 2 bases; unmatched junction nucleotides: 7. Written as DNA, the CDR3 is TGTGCCAGCAGCCGAAGAACAGGGGCTAACACTGAAGCTTTCTTT. Amino acids: CASSRRTGANTEAFF.

This CDR3 reads CASSLDGGTYNEQFF. CDR3 bases: TGTGCCAGCAGCTTAGACGGGGGGACTTACAATGAGCAGTTCTTC. V gene TRBV7-2 combines with J gene TRBJ2-1; 7 bases are shared with TRBD2. V lost 1 base, J lost 4 bases, and 4 bases stayed unmatched. Germline CDR1 reads SGHTA; CDR2 reads FQGNSA. CDR3 length equals 15 residues.

The chain couples TRBV28 to TRBJ1-1, with D possibly being TRBD1 (5 bases). CDR3 length equals 15 residues. V was pared by 6 bases and J by 0 bases, with 14 bases between. CDR1 is MDHEN, CDR2 SYDVKM, per germline. CDR3 sequence: CASRAFGQMNTEAFF. The CDR3 coding sequence is TGTGCCAGCAGAGCATTTGGACAAATGAACACTGAAGCTTTCTTT.

The CDR3 here is CASSSDRGRETQYF. The CDR3 nucleotides are TGTGCCAGCAGCTCAGACAGGGGCCGGGAGACCCAGTACTTC. J is TRBJ2-5 and V is TRBV5-6; 8 nucleotides line up with TRBD1. The CDR3 consists of 14 residues. V gave up 3 bases and J gave up 5 bases; unmatched junction bases: 6. Germline V gene data show CDR1 as SGHDT and CDR2 as YYEEEE.

This chain uses TRBV9 with TRBJ2-7, with 9 bases identical to TRBD1. V was pared by 0 bases and J by 5 bases, with 9 bases of the junction left unmatched. The length of the CDR3 is 16 residues. The V gene's germline CDR1 is SGDLS and CDR2 YYNGEE. This CDR3 is CASSVEGGQGPHEQYF. CDR3 bases: TGTGCCAGCAGCGTAGAGGGTGGACAGGGGCCGCACGAGCAGTACTTC.

This chain links TRBV12-5 with TRBJ2-7, with D possibly matching TRBD1 (5 bases). The CDR3 has 14 residues. The V and J ends lost 5 bases and 7 bases respectively, with 18 bases between them. The germline gives CDR1 LGHNT, CDR2 FRNRAP. The DNA for the CDR3 is TGTGCTAGTGGTCCACACACCCAGGGTGAGGAGCAGTACTTC. Its translation is CASGPHTQGEEQYF.

The rearrangement joins TRBV5-4 to TRBJ1-5; 9 bases line up with TRBD1. Trimming cost V 4 bases and J 5 bases; bases outside gene matches: 4. This CDR3 comprises 14 residues. Germline V CDR1 and CDR2: SGHNT, YYREEE (reference sequence). Here the CDR3 reads CASSPDRGDQPQHF. The CDR3 coding sequence is TGTGCCAGCAGCCCGGACAGGGGAGATCAGCCCCAGCATTTT.

The CDR3 sequence is CAWSRLDRRNTGELFF. The DNA for the CDR3 is TGTGCCTGGAGTAGGTTGGACAGGAGGAACACCGGGGAGCTGTTTTTT. This chain links TRBV30 with TRBJ2-2; 7 positions agree with TRBD1. CDR3 size: 16 residues. Germline V gives CDR1 GTSNPN, CDR2 SVGIG (reference sequence). The V segment lost 2 bases and the J segment 1 base; nucleotides outside the gene matches: 7.

This chain's CDR3 is CASSELFSPVFNEQFF. CDR3 nucleotides: TGCGCCAGCAGTGAACTTTTCTCCCCCGTATTCAATGAGCAGTTCTTC. This chain connects TRBV10-2 to TRBJ2-1, with D unresolved. Germline V CDR1 and CDR2: WSHSY, SAAADI. CDR3 length: 16 residues. The germline V and J ends were trimmed by 3 bases and 6 bases, with 18 bases remaining between them.